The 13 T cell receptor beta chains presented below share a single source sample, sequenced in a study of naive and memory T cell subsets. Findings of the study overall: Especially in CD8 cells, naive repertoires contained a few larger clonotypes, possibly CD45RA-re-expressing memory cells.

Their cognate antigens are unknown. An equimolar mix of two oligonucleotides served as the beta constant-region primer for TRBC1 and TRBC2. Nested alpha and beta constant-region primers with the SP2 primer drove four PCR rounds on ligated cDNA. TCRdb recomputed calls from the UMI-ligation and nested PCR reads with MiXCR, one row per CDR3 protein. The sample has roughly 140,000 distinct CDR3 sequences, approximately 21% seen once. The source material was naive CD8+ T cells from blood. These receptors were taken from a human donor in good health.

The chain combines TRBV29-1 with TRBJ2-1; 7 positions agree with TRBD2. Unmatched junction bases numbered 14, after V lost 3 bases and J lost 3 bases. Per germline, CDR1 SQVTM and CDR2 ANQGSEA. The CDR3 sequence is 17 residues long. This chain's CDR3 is CSVDGAGAAVGYNEQFF. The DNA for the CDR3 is TGCAGCGTTGACGGGGCGGGAGCAGCGGTGGGCTACAATGAGCAGTTCTTC.

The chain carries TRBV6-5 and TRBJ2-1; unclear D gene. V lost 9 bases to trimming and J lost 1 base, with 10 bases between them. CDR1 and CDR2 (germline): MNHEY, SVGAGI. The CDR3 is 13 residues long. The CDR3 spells CASNGRSYNEQFF. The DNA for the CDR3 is TGTGCCAGTAATGGACGGTCCTACAATGAGCAGTTCTTC.

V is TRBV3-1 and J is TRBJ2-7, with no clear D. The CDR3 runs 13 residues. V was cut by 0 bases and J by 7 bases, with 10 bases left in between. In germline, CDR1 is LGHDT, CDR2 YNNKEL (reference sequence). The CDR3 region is CASSQEPAEEQYF. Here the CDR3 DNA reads TGTGCCAGCAGCCAAGAACCGGCGGAGGAGCAGTACTTC.

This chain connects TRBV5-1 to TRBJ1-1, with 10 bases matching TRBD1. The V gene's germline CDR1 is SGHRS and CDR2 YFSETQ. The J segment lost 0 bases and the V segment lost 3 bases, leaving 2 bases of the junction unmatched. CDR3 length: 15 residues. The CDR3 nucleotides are TGCGCCAGCAGCTGGGGACAGGGGATGAACACTGAAGCTTTCTTT. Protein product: CASSWGQGMNTEAFF.

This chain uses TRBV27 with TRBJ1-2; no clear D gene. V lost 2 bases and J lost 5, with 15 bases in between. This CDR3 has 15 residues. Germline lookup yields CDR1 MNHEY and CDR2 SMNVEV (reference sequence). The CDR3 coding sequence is TGTGCCAGCAGTTTAGGAAGGCCGGCCTTTTATGGCTACACCTTC. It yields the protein CASSLGRPAFYGYTF.

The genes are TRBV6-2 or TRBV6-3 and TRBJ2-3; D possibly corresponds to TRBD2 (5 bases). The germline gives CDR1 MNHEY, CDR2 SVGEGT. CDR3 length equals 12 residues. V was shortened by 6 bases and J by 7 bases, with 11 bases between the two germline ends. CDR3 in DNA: TGTGCCAGCAGCGGGGATTTGTATACGCAGTATTTT. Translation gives CASSGDLYTQYF.

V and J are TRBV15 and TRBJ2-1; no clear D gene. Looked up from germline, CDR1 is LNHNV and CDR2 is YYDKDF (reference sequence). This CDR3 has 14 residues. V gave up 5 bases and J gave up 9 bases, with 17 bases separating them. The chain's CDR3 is CATSAGPAMGEQFF. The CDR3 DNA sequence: TGTGCCACCAGCGCCGGCCCCGCTATGGGTGAGCAGTTCTTC.

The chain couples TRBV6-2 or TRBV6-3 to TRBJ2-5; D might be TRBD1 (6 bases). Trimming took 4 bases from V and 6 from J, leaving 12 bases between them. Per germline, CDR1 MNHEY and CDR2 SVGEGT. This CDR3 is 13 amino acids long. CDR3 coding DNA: TGTGCCAGCAGTTCTGGGACAATCCAGACCCAGTACTTC. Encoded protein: CASSSGTIQTQYF.

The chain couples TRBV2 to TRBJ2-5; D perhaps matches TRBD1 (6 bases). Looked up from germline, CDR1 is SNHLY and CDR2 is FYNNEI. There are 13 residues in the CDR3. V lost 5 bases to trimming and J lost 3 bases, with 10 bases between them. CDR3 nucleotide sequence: TGTGCCAGCAGTCAGGACAGAGAAGAGACCCAGTACTTC. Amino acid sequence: CASSQDREETQYF.

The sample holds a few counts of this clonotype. CDR3 sequence (DNA): TGTGCCAGCAGCCCGGGACAGGGGTGGTACGAGCAGTACTTC. Amino acids: CASSPGQGWYEQYF. J is TRBJ2-7 and V is TRBV11-2, with TRBD1 matching 10 bases. J was trimmed by 4 bases and V by 5 bases; bases with no gene match: 5. The CDR3 extends over 14 amino acids. The germline V gene encodes CDR1 SGHAT and CDR2 FQNNGV.

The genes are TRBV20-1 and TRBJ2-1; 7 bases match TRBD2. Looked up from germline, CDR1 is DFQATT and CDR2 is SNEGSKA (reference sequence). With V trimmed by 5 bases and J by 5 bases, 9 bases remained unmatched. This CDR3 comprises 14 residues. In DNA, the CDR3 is TGCAGTGCTTCCGGGACTACAACTCACAATGAGCAGTTCTTC. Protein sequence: CSASGTTTHNEQFF.

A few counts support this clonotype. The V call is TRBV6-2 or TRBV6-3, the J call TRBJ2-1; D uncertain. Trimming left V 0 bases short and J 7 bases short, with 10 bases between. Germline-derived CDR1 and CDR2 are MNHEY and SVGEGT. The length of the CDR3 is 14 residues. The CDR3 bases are TGTGCCAGCAGTTACTCGATTTCGTTAAATGAGCAGTTCTTC. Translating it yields CASSYSISLNEQFF.

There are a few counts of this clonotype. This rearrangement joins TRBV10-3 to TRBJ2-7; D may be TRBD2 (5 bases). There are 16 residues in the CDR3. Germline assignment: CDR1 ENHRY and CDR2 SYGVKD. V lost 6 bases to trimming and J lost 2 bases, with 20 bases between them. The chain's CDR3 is CAIRGEGRQRPYEQYF. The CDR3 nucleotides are TGTGCCATCAGGGGAGAGGGCAGGCAGAGACCCTACGAGCAGTACTTC.